This T cell receptor beta chain comes out of a study of blood T cells in healthy people across ages. Study summary: There was about one barcoded beta molecule captured by template switching per two T cells.

Broader study findings: In older individuals, TCR beta diversity per million T cells was lower, falling roughly linearly with age.

Of note for this clonotype: Its antigen is unknown.

Deletions cut 6 bases from V and 6 bases from J, with 19 bases between. The CDR3 extends over 15 amino acids. CDR1 is SGHTA and CDR2 is FQGNSA in the germline V gene. A second PCR of roughly 7 to 11 cycles used a sample-barcoded 5' primer and a J-beta primer mix. TCRdb recomputed calls from the 5' RACE reads with MiXCR, one row per CDR3 protein. The data contain 550,000 to 600,000 distinct CDR3 sequences, 25% to 30% of them singletons. Input material: blood. The chain combines TRBV7-2 with TRBJ2-3; D unresolved. The sequence was collected from a woman in her 70s in good health. CDR3 in DNA: TGTGCCAGCAGGTACCGGCAACCGGGTATGGATACGCAGTATTTT. Protein product: CASRYRQPGMDTQYF.